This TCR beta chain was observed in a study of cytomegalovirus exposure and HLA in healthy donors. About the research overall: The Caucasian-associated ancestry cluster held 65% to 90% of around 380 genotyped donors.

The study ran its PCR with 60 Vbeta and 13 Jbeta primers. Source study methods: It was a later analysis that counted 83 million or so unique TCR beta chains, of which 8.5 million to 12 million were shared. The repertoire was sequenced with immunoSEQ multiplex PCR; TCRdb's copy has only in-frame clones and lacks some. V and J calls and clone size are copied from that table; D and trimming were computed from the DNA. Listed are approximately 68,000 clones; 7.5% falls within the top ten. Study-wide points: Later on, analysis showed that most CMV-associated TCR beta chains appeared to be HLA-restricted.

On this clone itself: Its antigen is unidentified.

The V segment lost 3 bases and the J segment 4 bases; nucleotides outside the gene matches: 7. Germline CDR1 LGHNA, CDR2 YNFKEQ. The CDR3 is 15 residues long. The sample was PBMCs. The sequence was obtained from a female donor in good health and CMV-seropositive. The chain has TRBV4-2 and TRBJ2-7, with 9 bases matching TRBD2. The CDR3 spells CASSHMLAGRYEQYF. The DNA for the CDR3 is TGTGCCAGCAGCCACATGCTAGCGGGAAGATACGAGCAGTACTTC.